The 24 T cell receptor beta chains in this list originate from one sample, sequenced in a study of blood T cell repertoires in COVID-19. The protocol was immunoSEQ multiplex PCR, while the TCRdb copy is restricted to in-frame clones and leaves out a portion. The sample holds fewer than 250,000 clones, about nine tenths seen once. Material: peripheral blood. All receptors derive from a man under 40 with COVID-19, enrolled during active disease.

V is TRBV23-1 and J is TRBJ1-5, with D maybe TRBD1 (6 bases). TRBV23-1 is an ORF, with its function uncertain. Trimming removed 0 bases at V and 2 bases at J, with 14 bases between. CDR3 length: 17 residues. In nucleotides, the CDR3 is TGCGCCAGCAGTCAATCGGGCGGGGGCAACGGCAATCAGCCCCAGCATTTT. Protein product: CASSQSGGGNGNQPQHF.

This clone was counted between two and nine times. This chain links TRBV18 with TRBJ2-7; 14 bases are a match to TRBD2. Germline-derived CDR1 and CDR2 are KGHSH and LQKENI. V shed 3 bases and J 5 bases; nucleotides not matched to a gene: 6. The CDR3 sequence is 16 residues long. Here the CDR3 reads CASSPGLAGVIDEQYF. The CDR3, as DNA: TGTGCCAGCTCACCGGGACTAGCGGGGGTAATTGACGAGCAGTACTTC.

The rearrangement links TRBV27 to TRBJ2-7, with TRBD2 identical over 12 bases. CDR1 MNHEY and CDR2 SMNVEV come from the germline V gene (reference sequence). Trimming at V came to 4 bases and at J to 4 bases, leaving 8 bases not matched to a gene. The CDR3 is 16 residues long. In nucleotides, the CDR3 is TGTGCCAGCAGTTCCGCCGGGCTAGCGGGGGGGTACGAGCAGTACTTC. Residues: CASSSAGLAGGYEQYF.

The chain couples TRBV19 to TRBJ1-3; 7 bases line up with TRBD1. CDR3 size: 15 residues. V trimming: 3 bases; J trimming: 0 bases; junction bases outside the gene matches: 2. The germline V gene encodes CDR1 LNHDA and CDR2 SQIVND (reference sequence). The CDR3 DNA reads TGTGCCAGTAGTATGGGACAGTACTCTGGAAACACCATATATTTT. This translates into CASSMGQYSGNTIYF.

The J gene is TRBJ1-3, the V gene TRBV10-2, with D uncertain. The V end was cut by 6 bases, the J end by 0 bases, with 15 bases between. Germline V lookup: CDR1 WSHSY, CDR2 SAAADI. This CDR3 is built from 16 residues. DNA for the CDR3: TGCGCCAGCAGACCTGGACTTCTTTCCTCTGGAAACACCATATATTTT. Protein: CASRPGLLSSGNTIYF.

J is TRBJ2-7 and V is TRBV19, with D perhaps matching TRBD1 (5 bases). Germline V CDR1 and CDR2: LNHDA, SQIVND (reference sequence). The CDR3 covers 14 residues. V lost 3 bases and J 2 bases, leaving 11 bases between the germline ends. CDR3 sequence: CASSISDRTYEQYF. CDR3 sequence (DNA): TGTGCCAGTAGTATCAGTGACAGAACCTACGAGCAGTACTTC.

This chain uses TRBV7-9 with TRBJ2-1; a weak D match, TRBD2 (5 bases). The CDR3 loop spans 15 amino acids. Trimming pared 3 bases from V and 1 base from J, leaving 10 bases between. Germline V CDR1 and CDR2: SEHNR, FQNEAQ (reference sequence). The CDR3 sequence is CASSLSERSYNEQFF. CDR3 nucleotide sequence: TGTGCCAGCAGCTTGTCGGAGCGGTCCTACAATGAGCAGTTCTTC. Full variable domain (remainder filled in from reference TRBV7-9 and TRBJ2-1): DTGVSQNPRHKITKRGQNVTFRCDPISEHNRLYWYRQTLGQGPEFLTYFQNEAQLEKSRLLSDRFSAERPKGSFSTLEIQRTEQGDSAMYLCASSLSERSYNEQFFGPGTRLTVL.

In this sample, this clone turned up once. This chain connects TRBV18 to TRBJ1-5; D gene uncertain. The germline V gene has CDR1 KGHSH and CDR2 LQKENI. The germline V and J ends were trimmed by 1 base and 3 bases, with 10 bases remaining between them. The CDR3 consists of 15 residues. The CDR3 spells CASSPRSGNNQPQHF. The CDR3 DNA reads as TGTGCCAGCTCACCACGGTCGGGGAACAATCAGCCCCAGCATTTT. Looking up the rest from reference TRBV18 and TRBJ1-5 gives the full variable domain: NAGVMQNPRHLVRRRGQEARLRCSPMKGHSHVYWYRQLPEEGLKFMVYLQKENIIDESGMPKERFSAEFPKEGPSILRIQQVVRGDSAAYFCASSPRSGNNQPQHFGDGTRLSIL.

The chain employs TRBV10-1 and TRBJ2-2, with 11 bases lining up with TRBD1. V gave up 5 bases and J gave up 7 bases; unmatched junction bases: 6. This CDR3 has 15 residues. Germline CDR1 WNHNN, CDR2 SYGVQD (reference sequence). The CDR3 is CASSSGQGVVGELFF. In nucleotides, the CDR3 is TGCGCCAGCAGTTCGGGACAGGGGGTAGTCGGGGAGCTGTTTTTT.

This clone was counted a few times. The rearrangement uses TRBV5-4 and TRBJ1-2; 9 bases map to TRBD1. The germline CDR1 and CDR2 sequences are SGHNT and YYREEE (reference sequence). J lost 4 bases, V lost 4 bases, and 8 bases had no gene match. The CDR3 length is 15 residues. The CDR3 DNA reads TGTGCCAGCAGCGGTCCCGGGACAGGGATCTATGGCTACACCTTC. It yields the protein CASSGPGTGIYGYTF.

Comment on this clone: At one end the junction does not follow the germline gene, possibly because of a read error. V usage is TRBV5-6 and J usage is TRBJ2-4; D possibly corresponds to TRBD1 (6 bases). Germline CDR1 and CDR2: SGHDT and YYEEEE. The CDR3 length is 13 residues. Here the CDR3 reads CASRLGHSNIQYF. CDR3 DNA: TGTGCCAGCAGGTTGGGACACTCAAACATTCAGTACTTC.

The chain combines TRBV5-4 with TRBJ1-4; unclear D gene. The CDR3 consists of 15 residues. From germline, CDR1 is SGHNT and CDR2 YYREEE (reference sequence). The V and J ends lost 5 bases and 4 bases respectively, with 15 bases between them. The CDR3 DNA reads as TGTGCCAGCAGTCCCGGGTCCGAGGGTAATGAAAAACTGTTTTTT. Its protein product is CASSPGSEGNEKLFF.

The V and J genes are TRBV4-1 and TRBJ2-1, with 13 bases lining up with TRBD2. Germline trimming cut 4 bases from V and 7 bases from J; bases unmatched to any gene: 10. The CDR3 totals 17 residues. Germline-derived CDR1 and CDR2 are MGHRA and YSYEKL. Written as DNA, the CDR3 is TGCGCCAGCAGCCTACGAACTAGCGGGGGGGCCCTAAATGAGCAGTTCTTC. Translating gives CASSLRTSGGALNEQFF.

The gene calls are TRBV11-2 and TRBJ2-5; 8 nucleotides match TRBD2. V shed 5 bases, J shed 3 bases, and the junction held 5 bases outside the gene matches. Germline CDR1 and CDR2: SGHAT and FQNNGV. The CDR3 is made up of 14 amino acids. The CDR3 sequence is CASSRLASKETQYF. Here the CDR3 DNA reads TGTGCCAGCAGCCGACTAGCGTCGAAAGAGACCCAGTACTTC.

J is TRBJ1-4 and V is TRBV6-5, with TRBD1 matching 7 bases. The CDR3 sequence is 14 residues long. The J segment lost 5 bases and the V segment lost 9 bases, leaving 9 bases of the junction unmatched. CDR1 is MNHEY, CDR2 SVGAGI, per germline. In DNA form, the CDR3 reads TGTGCCAGTCGACGGGACAGTGTAAATGAAAAACTGTTTTTT. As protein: CASRRDSVNEKLFF.

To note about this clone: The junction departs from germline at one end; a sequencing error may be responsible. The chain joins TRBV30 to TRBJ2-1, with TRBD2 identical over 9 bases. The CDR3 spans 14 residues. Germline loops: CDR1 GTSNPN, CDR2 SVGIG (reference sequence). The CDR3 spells CAWSAGLAGTFVLF. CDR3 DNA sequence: TGTGCCTGGAGTGCCGGGCTAGCGGGGACCTTCGTTCTCTTC.

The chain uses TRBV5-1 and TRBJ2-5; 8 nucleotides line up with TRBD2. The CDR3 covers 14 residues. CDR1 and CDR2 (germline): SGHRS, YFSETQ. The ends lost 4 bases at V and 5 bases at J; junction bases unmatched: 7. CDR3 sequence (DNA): TGCGCCAGCAGCCCGGGACTAGGGGACGAGACCCAGTACTTC. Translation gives CASSPGLGDETQYF. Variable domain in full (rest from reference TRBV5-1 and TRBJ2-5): KAGVTQTPRYLIKTRGQQVTLSCSPISGHRSVSWYQQTPGQGLQFLFEYFSETQRNKGNFPGRFSGRQFSNSRSEMNVSTLELGDSALYLCASSPGLGDETQYFGPGTRLLVL.

CDR3 sequence: CATGTGGDDEQFF. In DNA form, the CDR3 reads TGTGCAACAGGGACAGGGGGTGACGATGAGCAGTTCTTC. The chain joins TRBV24-1 to TRBJ2-1; TRBD1 aligns across 11 bases. The CDR3 length is 13 residues. CDR1 is KGHDR, CDR2 SFDVKD, per germline.

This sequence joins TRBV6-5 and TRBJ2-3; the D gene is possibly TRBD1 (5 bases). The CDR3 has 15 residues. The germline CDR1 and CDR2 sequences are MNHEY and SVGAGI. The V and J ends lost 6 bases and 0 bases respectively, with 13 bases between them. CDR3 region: CASSDRFSSTDTQYF. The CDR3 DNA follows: TGTGCCAGCAGCGACAGATTTTCTAGCACAGATACGCAGTATTTT.

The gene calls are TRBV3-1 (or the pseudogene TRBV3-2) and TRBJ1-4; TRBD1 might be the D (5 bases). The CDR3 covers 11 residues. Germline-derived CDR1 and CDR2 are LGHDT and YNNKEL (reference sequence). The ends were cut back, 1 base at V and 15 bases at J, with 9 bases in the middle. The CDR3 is CASSQGAGLFF. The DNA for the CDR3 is TGTGCCAGCAGCCAAGGAGCAGGGTTGTTTTTT.

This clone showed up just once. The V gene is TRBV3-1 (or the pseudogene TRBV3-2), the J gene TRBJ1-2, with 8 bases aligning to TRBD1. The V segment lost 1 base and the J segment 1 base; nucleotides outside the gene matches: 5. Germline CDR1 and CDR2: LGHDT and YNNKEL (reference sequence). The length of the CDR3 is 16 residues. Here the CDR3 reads CASSQGLRGLNYGYTF. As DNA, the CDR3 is TGTGCCAGCAGCCAAGGTCTCAGGGGGCTTAACTATGGCTACACCTTC.

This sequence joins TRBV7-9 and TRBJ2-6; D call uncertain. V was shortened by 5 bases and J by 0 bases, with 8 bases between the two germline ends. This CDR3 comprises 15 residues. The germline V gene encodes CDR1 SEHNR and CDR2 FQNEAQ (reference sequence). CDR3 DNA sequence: TGTGCCAGCAGCCCCCCACTCTCTGGGGCCAACGTCCTGACTTTC. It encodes CASSPPLSGANVLTF.

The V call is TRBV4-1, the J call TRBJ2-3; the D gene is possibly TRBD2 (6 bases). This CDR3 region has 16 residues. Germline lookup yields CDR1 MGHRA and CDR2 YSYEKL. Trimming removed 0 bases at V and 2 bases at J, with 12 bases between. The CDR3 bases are TGCGCCAGCAGCCAAGACGGAGCGGACTACACAGATACGCAGTATTTT. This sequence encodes CASSQDGADYTDTQYF.

The CDR3 DNA reads TGTGCCAGCAGCCAAACAGGGCCGGGTGGCTACACCTTC. Residues: CASSQTGPGGYTF. J is TRBJ1-2 and V is TRBV12-3 or TRBV12-4; TRBD1 is a possible D gene (6 bases). This CDR3 is built from 13 residues. Trimming shortened V by 6 bases and J by 7 bases, and 15 bases separated the two germline ends.